The 21 T cell receptor beta chains listed next were all sequenced from one sample in a study of blood T cell repertoires in COVID-19. Assay: immunoSEQ multiplex PCR; the TCRdb copy retains only in-frame clones and omits some. The table lists around 270,000 clones, more than 85% of them singletons, with 2.5% to 3% in the top ten. The sequenced sample was peripheral blood. These receptors were taken from a person aged 18 to 35 with COVID-19, enrolled during active disease.

This clone was recorded a few times. This chain joins TRBV21-1 and TRBJ1-1; whether TRBD1, the table's D call, matches the DNA was not checked. TRBV21-1 is recorded as a pseudogene. This CDR3 comprises 16 residues. CDR3 DNA: TGTGCCAGCAGCCCCCACGGAAACAGATTGAACACTGAAGCTTTCTTT. It specifies CASSPHGNRLNTEAFF.

This chain connects TRBV18 to TRBJ1-3; D gene ambiguous. Germline loops: CDR1 KGHSH, CDR2 LQKENI. The V gene lost 3 bases and the J gene lost 7 bases, with 16 bases spanning the gap. CDR3 length: 15 amino acids. The CDR3 is CASSPRVAGINTIYF. The CDR3 nucleotides are TGTGCCAGCTCACCGAGAGTTGCCGGGATTAACACCATATATTTT.

The gene calls are TRBV10-2 and TRBJ2-7; 9 nucleotides line up with TRBD2. This CDR3 is built from 14 residues. Trimming cost V 4 bases and J 1 base; bases outside gene matches: 2. The germline CDR1 and CDR2 sequences are WSHSY and SAAADI. This chain's CDR3 is CASSGGLASYEQYF. The DNA of the CDR3 is TGCGCCAGCAGTGGGGGACTAGCTTCCTACGAGCAGTACTTC.

J is TRBJ2-7 and V is TRBV12-3 or TRBV12-4; 9 bases are a match to TRBD1. This CDR3 spans 12 amino acids. V shed 6 bases, J shed 6 bases, and the junction held 3 bases outside the gene matches. DNA of the CDR3: TGTGCCAGCAGACAGGGGGCGCGCGAGCAGTACTTC. Its translation is CASRQGAREQYF.

This chain joins TRBV19 and TRBJ2-2, with D possibly TRBD1 on 6 matching bases. The CDR3 spans 15 residues. Germline V gene data show CDR1 as LNHDA and CDR2 as SQIVND (reference sequence). The V end lost 7 bases, the J end lost 4 bases, and 16 bases lay between the germline ends. CDR3 region: CASTPGGVRTGELFF. In DNA form, the CDR3 reads TGTGCCAGTACCCCTGGGGGCGTACGCACCGGGGAGCTGTTTTTT.

The chain couples TRBV7-2 to TRBJ2-1; 13 bases align to TRBD2. V lost 5 bases to trimming and J lost 1 base; unmatched junction nucleotides: 8. CDR1 SGHTA and CDR2 FQGNSA come from the germline V gene. CDR3 length: 18 amino acids. CDR3 nucleotides: TGTGCCAGCAGCGAAAGACCGGGACTAGCGGGATCCTACAATGAGCAGTTCTTC. Encoded protein: CASSERPGLAGSYNEQFF. Full variable domain (outside the CDR3, taken from reference TRBV7-2 and TRBJ2-1): GAGVSQSPSNKVTEKGKDVELRCDPISGHTALYWYRQSLGQGLEFLIYFQGNSAPDKSGLPSDRFSAERTGGSVSTLTIQRTQQEDSAVYLCASSERPGLAGSYNEQFFGPGTRLTVL.

About this clone: One end of the junction is discordant with germline, which a read error may explain. This specimen includes other DNA sequences encoding the same CDR3. The V and J genes are TRBV24-1 and TRBJ2-3; 7 bases line up with TRBD2. CDR3 length: 15 residues. From germline, CDR1 is KGHDR and CDR2 SFDVKD. Written as DNA, the CDR3 is TGCGCCACCAGTGAGAACAGACTAGCAGGGGATACGCAGTATTTT. Its translation: CATSENRLAGDTQYF.

V gene TRBV18 combines with J gene TRBJ2-5, with 8 bases aligning to TRBD1. Unmatched junction bases numbered 6, after V lost 5 bases and J lost 4 bases. Germline V gives CDR1 KGHSH, CDR2 LQKENI. The length of the CDR3 is 14 residues. CDR3 sequence (DNA): TGTGCCAGCTCAGGAGGACAGGGCAGAGAGACCCAGTACTTC. It specifies CASSGGQGRETQYF.

The table lists this clone with a few counts. The gene calls are TRBV29-1 and TRBJ2-5; maybe TRBD1 (5 bases). CDR1 and CDR2 (germline): SQVTM, ANQGSEA. Trimming cost V 7 bases and J 2 bases, with 14 bases left between them. The CDR3 length is 13 residues. In DNA form, the CDR3 reads TGCAGCGCCGCAGGGCAGCTACAAGAGACCCAGTACTTC. Translating it yields CSAAGQLQETQYF.

V usage is TRBV10-1 and J usage is TRBJ1-5; D uncertain. Germline assignment: CDR1 WNHNN and CDR2 SYGVQD (reference sequence). The CDR3 has 18 amino acids. Between the trimmed V and J ends, which lost 10 bases and 0 bases, there was a span of 25 bases. The CDR3 sequence is CATLRQAIPTLSNQPQHF. The CDR3 nucleotides read TGCGCCACCCTCCGGCAGGCAATACCTACCCTTAGCAATCAGCCCCAGCATTTT.

The gene calls are TRBV2 and TRBJ2-3; 13 nucleotides align to TRBD2. Germline trimming cut 6 bases from V and 1 base from J; bases unmatched to any gene: 7. This CDR3 comprises 17 residues. The germline CDR1 and CDR2 sequences are SNHLY and FYNNEI. The CDR3: CASSELAGGGGTDTQYF. The CDR3 bases are TGTGCCAGCAGCGAACTAGCGGGAGGGGGGGGCACAGATACGCAGTATTTT.

The V and J genes are TRBV6-1 and TRBJ2-7, with 11 positions matching TRBD2. Germline trimming cut 4 bases from V and 2 bases from J; bases unmatched to any gene: 10. The CDR3 contains 17 residues. CDR1 and CDR2 from the germline V gene are MNHNS and SASEGT. The CDR3 region is CASSGGTSGYLPYEQYF. CDR3 sequence (DNA): TGTGCCAGCAGTGGGGGGACTAGCGGCTACCTACCCTACGAGCAGTACTTC.

The gene calls are TRBV19 and TRBJ1-5; 8 bases are a match to TRBD1. The V gene's germline CDR1 is LNHDA and CDR2 SQIVND (reference sequence). The CDR3 is 14 amino acids. Trimming cost V 5 bases and J 7 bases; bases outside gene matches: 7. CDR3 DNA: TGTGCCAGTAGTCGACAGGGGATGGGACAGCCCCAGCATTTT. Protein product: CASSRQGMGQPQHF. The full variable domain, its missing parts supplied by reference TRBV19 and TRBJ1-5, is DGGITQSPKYLFRKEGQNVTLSCEQNLNHDAMYWYRQDPGQGLRLIYYSQIVNDFQKGDIAEGYSVSREKKESFPLTVTSAQKNPTAFYLCASSRQGMGQPQHFGDGTRLSIL.

The chain combines TRBV7-2 with TRBJ1-4; D perhaps matches TRBD1 (5 bases). V lost 4 bases, J lost 7 bases, and 10 bases lay in between. This CDR3 spans 13 amino acids. The germline gives CDR1 SGHTA, CDR2 FQGNSA. CDR3 in amino acids: CASSSRVGEKLFF. The CDR3 region has the DNA TGTGCCAGCAGCTCCAGGGTTGGTGAAAAACTGTTTTTT.

V usage is TRBV5-8 and J usage is TRBJ2-3; 8 nucleotides agree with TRBD2. This CDR3 has 15 amino acids. Germline values: CDR1 SGHTS, CDR2 YDEGEE. The J segment lost 5 bases and the V segment lost 4 bases, leaving 9 bases of the junction unmatched. The chain's CDR3 is CASSPFGLAGDTQYF. Written as DNA, the CDR3 is TGTGCCAGCAGCCCATTCGGCCTAGCGGGAGATACGCAGTATTTT.

This clone was seen a single time. The chain employs TRBV5-1 and TRBJ2-3; D not resolved. Germline CDR1 and CDR2: SGHRS and YFSETQ. The CDR3 totals 13 residues. Trimming shortened V by 4 bases and J by 5 bases, and 11 bases separated the two germline ends. The DNA for the CDR3 is TGCGCCAGCAGCCCGGTTGGAGAAGATACGCAGTATTTT. Protein product: CASSPVGEDTQYF.

This clone came up once. Other nucleotide sequences from this sample produce the same CDR3. The chain carries TRBV7-9 and TRBJ2-5, with no clear D. The ends were cut back, 2 bases at V and 5 bases at J, with 3 bases in the middle. Germline values: CDR1 SEHNR, CDR2 FQNEAQ (reference sequence). The CDR3 runs to 11 residues. CDR3 coding DNA: TGTGCCAGCAGCTTACTCGAGACCCAGTACTTC. It codes for CASSLLETQYF.

V gene TRBV13 combines with J gene TRBJ2-3; 12 bases match TRBD2. V shed 5 bases and J 0 bases; nucleotides not matched to a gene: 3. Germline lookup yields CDR1 PRHDT and CDR2 FYEKMQ (reference sequence). The CDR3 sequence is 16 residues long. CDR3: CASSTGLAGSTDTQYF. CDR3 coding DNA: TGTGCCAGCAGCACCGGACTAGCGGGGAGCACAGATACGCAGTATTTT.

The table lists this clone with a count of one. This chain uses TRBV9 with TRBJ2-1; possible D gene TRBD2, 6 bases. The germline V gene has CDR1 SGDLS and CDR2 YYNGEE. The CDR3 totals 18 residues. The germline V and J ends were trimmed by 4 bases and 8 bases, with 28 bases remaining between them. The CDR3 bases are TGTGCCAGCAGCCCTCTCACCTCGGGGACTCGCCCGGCGGATGAGCAGTTCTTC. Translating gives CASSPLTSGTRPADEQFF.

J is TRBJ2-1 and V is TRBV4-1; 9 bases align to TRBD1. Germline V gene lookup returns CDR1 MGHRA and CDR2 YSYEKL. J was trimmed by 5 bases and V by 4 bases; bases with no gene match: 6. This CDR3 contains 15 residues. The CDR3 reads CASSRGDRVNNEQFF. DNA for the CDR3: TGCGCCAGCAGCCGGGGGGACAGGGTTAACAATGAGCAGTTCTTC.

The chain is built from TRBV24-1 and TRBJ2-1; weak D call: TRBD1 (6 bases). Per the germline V gene, CDR1 is KGHDR and CDR2 is SFDVKD. The CDR3 sequence is 13 residues long. V was clipped by 5 bases and J by 7 bases, with 11 bases between them. Here the CDR3 DNA reads TGTGCCACCAGTGGTAGGACAGCAAATGAGCAGTTCTTC. As protein: CATSGRTANEQFF.